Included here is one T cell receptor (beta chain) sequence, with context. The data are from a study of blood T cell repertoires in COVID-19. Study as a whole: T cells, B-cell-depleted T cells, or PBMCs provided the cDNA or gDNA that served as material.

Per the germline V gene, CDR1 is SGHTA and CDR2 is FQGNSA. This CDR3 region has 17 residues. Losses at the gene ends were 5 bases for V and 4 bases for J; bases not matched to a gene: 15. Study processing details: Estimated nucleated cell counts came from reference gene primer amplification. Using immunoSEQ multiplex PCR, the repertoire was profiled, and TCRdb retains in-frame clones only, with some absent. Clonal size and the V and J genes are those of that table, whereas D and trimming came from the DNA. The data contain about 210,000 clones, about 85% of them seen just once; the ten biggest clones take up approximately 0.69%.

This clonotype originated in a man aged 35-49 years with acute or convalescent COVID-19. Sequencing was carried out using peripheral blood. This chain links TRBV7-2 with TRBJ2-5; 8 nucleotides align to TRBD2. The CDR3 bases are TGTGCCAGCAGCCCAAGAACGGGAGGGCCACGCGGAGAGACCCAGTACTTC. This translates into CASSPRTGGPRGETQYF.